Sequencing of this T cell receptor beta chain was carried out in a study of human T cells and chemical hapten exposure. Whole-study context: Slight volume differences across pooled libraries mainly accounted for varying per-sample TCR yields.

Sample time point: healthy volunteer bleed at 6 weeks. RNA extraction used unfractionated whole blood as the source of total RNA. Study results and limitations: Sensitizing with DPC caused no change in TCRs above 1 in 1000 frequency.

Each CDR3 protein is one row after TCRdb ran MiXCR on the RACE reads. The table includes more than 75,000 distinct CDR3 sequences, approximately 8.6% detected once. A word on this clonotype: The target antigen is unknown.

This CDR3 is built from 16 residues. The V segment lost 5 bases and the J segment 6 bases; nucleotides outside the gene matches: 13. The source is a male donor in good health. Some clones in this sample may be carry-over from other donors' samples. This sequence joins TRBV12-3 or TRBV12-4 and TRBJ2-7, with TRBD1 identical over 10 bases. Material for sequencing was whole blood. This CDR3 is CASSLRRTGTGVEQYF. For the CDR3, the DNA is TGTGCCAGCAGTCTACGGAGGACCGGGACAGGGGTCGAGCAGTACTTC.